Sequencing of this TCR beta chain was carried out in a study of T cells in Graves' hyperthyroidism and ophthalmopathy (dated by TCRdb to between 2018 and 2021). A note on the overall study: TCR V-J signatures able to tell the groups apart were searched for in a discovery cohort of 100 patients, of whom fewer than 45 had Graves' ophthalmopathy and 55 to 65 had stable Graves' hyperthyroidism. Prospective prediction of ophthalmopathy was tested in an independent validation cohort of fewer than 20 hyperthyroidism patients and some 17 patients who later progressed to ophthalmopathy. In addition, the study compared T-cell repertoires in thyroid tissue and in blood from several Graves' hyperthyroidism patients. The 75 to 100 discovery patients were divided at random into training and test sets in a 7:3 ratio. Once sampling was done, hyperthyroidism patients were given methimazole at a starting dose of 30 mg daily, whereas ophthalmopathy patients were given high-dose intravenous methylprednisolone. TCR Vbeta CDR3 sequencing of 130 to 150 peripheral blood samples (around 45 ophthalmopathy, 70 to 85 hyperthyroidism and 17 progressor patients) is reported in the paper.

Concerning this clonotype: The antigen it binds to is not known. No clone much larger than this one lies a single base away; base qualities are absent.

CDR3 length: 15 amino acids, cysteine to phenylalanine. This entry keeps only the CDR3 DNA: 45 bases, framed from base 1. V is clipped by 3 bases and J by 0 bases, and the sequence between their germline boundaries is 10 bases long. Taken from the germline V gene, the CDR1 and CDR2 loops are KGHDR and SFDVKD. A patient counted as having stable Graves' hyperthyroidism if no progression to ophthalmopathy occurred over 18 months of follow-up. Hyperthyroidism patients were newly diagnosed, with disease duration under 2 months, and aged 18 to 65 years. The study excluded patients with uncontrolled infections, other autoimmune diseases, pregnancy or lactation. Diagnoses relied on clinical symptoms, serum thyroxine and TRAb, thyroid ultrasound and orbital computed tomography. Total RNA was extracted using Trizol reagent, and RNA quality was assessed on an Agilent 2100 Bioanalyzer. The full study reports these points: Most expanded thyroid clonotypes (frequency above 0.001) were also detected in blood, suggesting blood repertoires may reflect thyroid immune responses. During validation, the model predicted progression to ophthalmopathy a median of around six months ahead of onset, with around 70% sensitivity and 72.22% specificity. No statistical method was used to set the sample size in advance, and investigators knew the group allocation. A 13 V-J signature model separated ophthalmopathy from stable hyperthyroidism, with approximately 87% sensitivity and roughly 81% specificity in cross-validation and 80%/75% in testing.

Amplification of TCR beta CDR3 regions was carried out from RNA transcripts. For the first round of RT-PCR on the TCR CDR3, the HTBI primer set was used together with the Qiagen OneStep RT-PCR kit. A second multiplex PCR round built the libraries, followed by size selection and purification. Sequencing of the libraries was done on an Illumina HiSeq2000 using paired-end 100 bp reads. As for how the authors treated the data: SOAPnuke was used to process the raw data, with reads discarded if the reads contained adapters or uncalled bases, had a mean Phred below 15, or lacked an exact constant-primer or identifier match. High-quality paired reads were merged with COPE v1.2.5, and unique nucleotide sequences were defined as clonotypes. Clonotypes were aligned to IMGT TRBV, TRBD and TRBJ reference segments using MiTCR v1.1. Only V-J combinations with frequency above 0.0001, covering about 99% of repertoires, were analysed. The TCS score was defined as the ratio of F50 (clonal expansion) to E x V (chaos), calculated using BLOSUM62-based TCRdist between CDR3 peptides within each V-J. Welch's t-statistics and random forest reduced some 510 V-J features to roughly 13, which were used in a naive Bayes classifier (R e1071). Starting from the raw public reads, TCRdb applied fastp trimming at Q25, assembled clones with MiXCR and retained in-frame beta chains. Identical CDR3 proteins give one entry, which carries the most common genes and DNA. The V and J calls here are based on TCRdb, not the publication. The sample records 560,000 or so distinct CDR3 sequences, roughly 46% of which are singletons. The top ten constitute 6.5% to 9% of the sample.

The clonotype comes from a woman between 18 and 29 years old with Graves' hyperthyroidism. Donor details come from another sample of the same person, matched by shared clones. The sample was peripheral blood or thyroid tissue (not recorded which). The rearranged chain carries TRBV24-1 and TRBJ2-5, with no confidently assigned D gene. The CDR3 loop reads CATSDPQRDQETQYF. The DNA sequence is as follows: TGTGCCACCAGTGATCCACAACGAGACCAAGAGACCCAGTACTTC.